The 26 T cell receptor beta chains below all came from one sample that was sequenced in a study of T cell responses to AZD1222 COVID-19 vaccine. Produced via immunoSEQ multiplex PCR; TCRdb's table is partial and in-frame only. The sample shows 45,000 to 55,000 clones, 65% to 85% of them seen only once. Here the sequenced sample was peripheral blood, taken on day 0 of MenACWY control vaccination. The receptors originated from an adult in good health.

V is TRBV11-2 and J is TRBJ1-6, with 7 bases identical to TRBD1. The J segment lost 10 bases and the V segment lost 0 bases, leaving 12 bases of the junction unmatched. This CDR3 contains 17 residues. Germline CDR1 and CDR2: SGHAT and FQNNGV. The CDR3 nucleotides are TGTGCCAGCAGCTTAGACGGGCGCTGGCAGGGGGGCTCACCCCTCCACTTT. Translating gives CASSLDGRWQGGSPLHF.

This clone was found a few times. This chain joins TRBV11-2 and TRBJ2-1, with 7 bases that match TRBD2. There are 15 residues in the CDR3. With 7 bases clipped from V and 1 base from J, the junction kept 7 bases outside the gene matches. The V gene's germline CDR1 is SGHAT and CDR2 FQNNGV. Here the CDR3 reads CASTSSGRSYNEQFF. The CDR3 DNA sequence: TGTGCCAGCACCAGTAGCGGGCGATCCTACAATGAGCAGTTCTTC. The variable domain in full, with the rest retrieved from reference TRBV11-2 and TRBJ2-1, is EAGVAQSPRYKIIEKRQSVAFWCNPISGHATLYWYQQILGQGPKLLIQFQNNGVVDDSQLPKDRFSAERLKGVDSTLKIQPAKLEDSAVYLCASTSSGRSYNEQFFGPGTRLTVL.

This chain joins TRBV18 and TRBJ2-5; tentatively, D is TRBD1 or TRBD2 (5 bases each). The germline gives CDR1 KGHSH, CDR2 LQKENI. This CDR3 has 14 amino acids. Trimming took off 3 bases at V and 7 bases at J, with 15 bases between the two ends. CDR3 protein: CASSPGPGDATQYF. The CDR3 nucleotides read TGTGCCAGCTCACCTGGACCTGGGGACGCGACCCAGTACTTC. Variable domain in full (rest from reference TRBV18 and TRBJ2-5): NAGVMQNPRHLVRRRGQEARLRCSPMKGHSHVYWYRQLPEEGLKFMVYLQKENIIDESGMPKERFSAEFPKEGPSILRIQQVVRGDSAAYFCASSPGPGDATQYFGPGTRLLVL.

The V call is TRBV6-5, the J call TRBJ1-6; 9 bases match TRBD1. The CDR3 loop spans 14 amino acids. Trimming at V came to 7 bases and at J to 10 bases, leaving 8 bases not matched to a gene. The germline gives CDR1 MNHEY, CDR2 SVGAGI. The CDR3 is CASTTGGVNSPLHF. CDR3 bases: TGTGCCAGCACGACAGGGGGGGTCAACTCACCCCTCCACTTT.

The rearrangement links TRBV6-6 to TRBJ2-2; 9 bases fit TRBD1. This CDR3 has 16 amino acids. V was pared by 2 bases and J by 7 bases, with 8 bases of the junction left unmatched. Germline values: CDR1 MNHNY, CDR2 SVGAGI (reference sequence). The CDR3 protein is CASSYRDRVDVGELFF. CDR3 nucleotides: TGTGCCAGCAGTTACCGGGACAGGGTGGACGTCGGGGAGCTGTTTTTT.

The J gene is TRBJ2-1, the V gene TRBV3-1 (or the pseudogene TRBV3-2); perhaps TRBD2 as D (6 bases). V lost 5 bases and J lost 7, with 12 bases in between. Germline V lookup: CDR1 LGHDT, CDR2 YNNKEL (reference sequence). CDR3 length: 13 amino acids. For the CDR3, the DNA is TGTGCCAGCAGCTGGGGGGACCTTAATGAGCAGTTCTTC. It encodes CASSWGDLNEQFF.

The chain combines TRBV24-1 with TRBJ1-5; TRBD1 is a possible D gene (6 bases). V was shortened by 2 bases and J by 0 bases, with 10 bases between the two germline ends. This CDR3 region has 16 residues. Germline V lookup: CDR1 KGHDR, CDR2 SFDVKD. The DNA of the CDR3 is TGTGCCACCAGTGATTCCCGCAGGGGTAGCAATCAGCCCCAGCATTTT. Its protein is CATSDSRRGSNQPQHF.

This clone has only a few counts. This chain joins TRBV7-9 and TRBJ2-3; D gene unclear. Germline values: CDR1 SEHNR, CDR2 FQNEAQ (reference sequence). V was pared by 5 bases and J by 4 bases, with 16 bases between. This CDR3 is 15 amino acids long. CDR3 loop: CASSPPEGLPDTQYF. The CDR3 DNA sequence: TGTGCCAGCAGCCCCCCCGAAGGGCTCCCAGATACGCAGTATTTT.

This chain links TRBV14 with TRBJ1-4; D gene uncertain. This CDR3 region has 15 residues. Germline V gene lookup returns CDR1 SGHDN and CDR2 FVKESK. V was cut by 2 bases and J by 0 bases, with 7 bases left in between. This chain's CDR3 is CASSQMASTNEKLFF. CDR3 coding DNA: TGTGCCAGCAGCCAAATGGCCTCAACTAATGAAAAACTGTTTTTT.

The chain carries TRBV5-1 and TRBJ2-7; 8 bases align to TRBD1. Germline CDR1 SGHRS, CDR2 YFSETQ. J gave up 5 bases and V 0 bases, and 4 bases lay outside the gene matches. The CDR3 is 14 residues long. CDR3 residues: CASSLDRGSHEQYF. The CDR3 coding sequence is TGCGCCAGCAGCTTGGACAGGGGGTCCCACGAGCAGTACTTC.

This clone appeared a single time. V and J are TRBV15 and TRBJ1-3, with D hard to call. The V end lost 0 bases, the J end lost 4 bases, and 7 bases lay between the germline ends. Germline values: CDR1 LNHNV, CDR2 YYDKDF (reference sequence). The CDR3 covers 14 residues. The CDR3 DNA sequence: TGTGCCACCAGCAGAGACCTCTCAGGAAACACCATATATTTT. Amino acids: CATSRDLSGNTIYF.

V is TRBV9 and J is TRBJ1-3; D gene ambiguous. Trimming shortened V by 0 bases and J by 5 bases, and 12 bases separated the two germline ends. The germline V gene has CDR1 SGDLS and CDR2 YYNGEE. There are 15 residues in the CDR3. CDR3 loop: CASSVDGRPRNTIYF. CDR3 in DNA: TGTGCCAGCAGCGTAGACGGCAGACCCAGAAACACCATATATTTT.

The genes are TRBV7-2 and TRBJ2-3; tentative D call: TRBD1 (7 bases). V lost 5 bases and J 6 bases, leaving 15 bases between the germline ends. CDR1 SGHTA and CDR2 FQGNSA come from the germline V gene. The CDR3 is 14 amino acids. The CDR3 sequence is CASSPGGSRDTQYF. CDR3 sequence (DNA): TGTGCCAGCAGCCCAGGGGGGTCTAGGGATACGCAGTATTTT.

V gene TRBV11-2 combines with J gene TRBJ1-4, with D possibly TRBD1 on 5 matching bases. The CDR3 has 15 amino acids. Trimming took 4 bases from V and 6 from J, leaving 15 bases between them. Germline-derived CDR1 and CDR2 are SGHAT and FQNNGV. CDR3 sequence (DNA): TGTGCCAGCAGCTCGAAGGCAGGGAGTCATGAAAAACTGTTTTTT. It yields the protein CASSSKAGSHEKLFF. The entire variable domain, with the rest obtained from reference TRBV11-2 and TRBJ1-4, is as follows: EAGVAQSPRYKIIEKRQSVAFWCNPISGHATLYWYQQILGQGPKLLIQFQNNGVVDDSQLPKDRFSAERLKGVDSTLKIQPAKLEDSAVYLCASSSKAGSHEKLFFGSGTQLSVL.

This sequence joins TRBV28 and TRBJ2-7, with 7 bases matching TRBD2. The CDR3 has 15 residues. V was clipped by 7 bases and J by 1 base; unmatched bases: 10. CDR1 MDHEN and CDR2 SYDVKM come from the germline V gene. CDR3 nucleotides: TGTGCCAGCAAGGGTCTAGCGGCGATATCCTACGAGCAGTACTTC. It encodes CASKGLAAISYEQYF.

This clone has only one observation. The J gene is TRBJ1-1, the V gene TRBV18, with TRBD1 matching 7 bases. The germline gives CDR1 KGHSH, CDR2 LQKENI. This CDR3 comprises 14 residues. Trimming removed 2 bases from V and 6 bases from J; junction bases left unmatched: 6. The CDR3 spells CASSPRQGGPEAFF. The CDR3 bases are TGTGCCAGCTCACCAAGACAGGGCGGCCCTGAAGCTTTCTTT.

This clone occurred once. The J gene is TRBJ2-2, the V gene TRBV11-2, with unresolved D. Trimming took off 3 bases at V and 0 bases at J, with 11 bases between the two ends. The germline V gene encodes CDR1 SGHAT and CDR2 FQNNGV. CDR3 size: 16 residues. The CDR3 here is CASSFGPRANTGELFF. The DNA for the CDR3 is TGTGCCAGCAGCTTCGGGCCTCGAGCGAACACCGGGGAGCTGTTTTTT. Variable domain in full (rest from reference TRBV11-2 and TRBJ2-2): EAGVAQSPRYKIIEKRQSVAFWCNPISGHATLYWYQQILGQGPKLLIQFQNNGVVDDSQLPKDRFSAERLKGVDSTLKIQPAKLEDSAVYLCASSFGPRANTGELFFGEGSRLTVL.

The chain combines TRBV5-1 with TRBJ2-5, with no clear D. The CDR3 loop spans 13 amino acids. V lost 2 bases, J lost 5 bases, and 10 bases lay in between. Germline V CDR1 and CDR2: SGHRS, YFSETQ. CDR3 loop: CASSFNVGETQYF. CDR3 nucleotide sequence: TGCGCCAGCAGCTTTAACGTCGGCGAGACCCAGTACTTC.

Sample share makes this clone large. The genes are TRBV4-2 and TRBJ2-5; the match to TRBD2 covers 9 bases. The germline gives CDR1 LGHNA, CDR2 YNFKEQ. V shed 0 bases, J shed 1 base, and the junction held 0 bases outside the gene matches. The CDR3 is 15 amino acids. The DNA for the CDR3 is TGTGCCAGCAGCCAAGAGCGGGGGGGCCAAGAGACCCAGTACTTC. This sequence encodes CASSQERGGQETQYF.

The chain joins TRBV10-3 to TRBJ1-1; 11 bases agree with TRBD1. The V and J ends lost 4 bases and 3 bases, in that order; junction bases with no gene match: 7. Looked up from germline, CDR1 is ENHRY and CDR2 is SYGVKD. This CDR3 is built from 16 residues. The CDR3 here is CAISVGTGGKYTEAFF. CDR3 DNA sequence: TGTGCCATCAGTGTTGGGACAGGGGGAAAGTACACTGAAGCTTTCTTT.

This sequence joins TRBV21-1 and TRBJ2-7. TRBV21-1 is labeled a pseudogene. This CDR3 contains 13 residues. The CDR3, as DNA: TGTGCCAGCAGCAAAGAGGAAGGGTACGAGCAGTACGTC. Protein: CASSKEEGYEQYV.

CDR3: CASSQGMASGEQYF. The CDR3, as DNA: TGTGCCAGCAGTCAGGGGATGGCAAGTGGCGAGCAGTACTTC. The chain couples TRBV2 to TRBJ2-7, with D perhaps TRBD1 (6 bases). V dropped 5 bases and J dropped 6 bases, with 17 bases sitting between them. CDR1 is SNHLY, CDR2 FYNNEI, per germline. CDR3 length: 14 amino acids.

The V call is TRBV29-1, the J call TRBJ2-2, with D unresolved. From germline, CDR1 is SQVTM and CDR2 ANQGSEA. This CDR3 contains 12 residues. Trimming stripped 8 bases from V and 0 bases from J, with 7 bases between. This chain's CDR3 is CSTRSNTGELFF. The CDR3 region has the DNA TGCAGCACCCGCTCGAACACCGGGGAGCTGTTTTTT.

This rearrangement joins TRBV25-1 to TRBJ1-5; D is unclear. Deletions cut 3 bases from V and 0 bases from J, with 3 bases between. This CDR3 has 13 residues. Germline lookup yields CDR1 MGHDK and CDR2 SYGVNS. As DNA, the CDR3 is TGTGCCAGCAGTGACGATAGCAATCAGCCCCAGCATTTT. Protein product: CASSDDSNQPQHF.

The CDR3 DNA sequence: TGTGCCAGCAGCTCTACTCTAGGGACTGGAAACACCATATATTTT. Encoded protein: CASSSTLGTGNTIYF. The genes are TRBV9 and TRBJ1-3; no clear D. The germline gives CDR1 SGDLS, CDR2 YYNGEE. The V and J ends lost 4 bases and 2 bases respectively, with 13 bases between them. CDR3 length: 15 residues.

CDR3 in DNA: TGTGCCTGGAGTAAACTAGCGACGGATACGCAGTATTTT. Amino acid sequence: CAWSKLATDTQYF. This chain links TRBV30 with TRBJ2-3, with TRBD2 matching 7 bases. J was trimmed by 6 bases and V by 2 bases; bases with no gene match: 5. Germline CDR1 and CDR2: GTSNPN and SVGIG (reference sequence). The length of the CDR3 is 13 residues. Full variable domain (outside the CDR3, taken from reference TRBV30 and TRBJ2-3): SQTIHQWPATLVQPVGSPLSLECTVEGTSNPNLYWYRQAAGRGLQLLFYSVGIGQISSEVPQNLSASRPQDRQFILSSKKLLLSDSGFYLCAWSKLATDTQYFGPGTRLTVL.